This T cell receptor beta chain is drawn from a study of cytomegalovirus exposure and HLA in healthy donors. The CDR3 runs 15 residues. Trimming cost V 3 bases and J 6 bases; bases outside gene matches: 4. In germline, CDR1 is MDHEN, CDR2 SYDVKM. Donors counted as nominally healthy when sampled, yet unrecorded immune exposures were likely. Study-level results: A later analysis linked a missense variant in DCLRE1C to the trimming of TCR beta V and J genes.

Primers for the PCR totalled 60 Vbeta and 13 Jbeta. Original handling: In a later analysis, of roughly 83 million unique beta chains, roughly 9.9 million appeared in at least two donors. Sequencing was performed with immunoSEQ multiplex PCR; in TCRdb, only in-frame clones are kept and a portion is missing. That table is the source of V, J and clone size, and D and trimming were worked out from the DNA. Altogether some 150,000 clones are present, roughly four fifths being singletons, with the ten largest covering about 10%. A word on this clone: Its antigen is not identified.

This receptor was obtained from a man over 45 in good health and CMV-seropositive. V gene TRBV28 combines with J gene TRBJ2-1, with TRBD1 matching over 11 bases. Source material: PBMCs. The CDR3 sequence: CASSFRTGGFNEQFF. DNA for the CDR3: TGTGCCAGCAGTTTCCGGACAGGGGGCTTCAATGAGCAGTTCTTC.